This is a list of T cell receptor beta chains from one sample in a study of cytomegalovirus exposure and HLA in healthy donors. Using immunoSEQ multiplex PCR, the repertoire was profiled, and TCRdb retains in-frame clones only, with some absent. The profile shows around 190,000 clones, about 82% of them singletons. Sequencing used PBMCs. The source is a woman in her forties or fifties in good health and CMV-seronegative. CDR3s include the opening cysteine and the closing phenylalanine or tryptophan. D genes are given only for firm matches. Clone size is shown for a subset of rows, as once, few, many or a class of expanded clone.

j_call,d_call,v_call,clone_size,cdr3_nt,cdr3_aa
TRBJ1-5,TRBD1,TRBV27,.,TGTGCCAGCAGTTTGACAGGGGACAATCAGCCCCAGCATTTT,CASSLTGDNQPQHF
TRBJ2-1,TRBD2,TRBV19,.,TGTGCCAGTAGTTTCACTAGCGGACCTTACAATGAGCAGTTCTTC,CASSFTSGPYNEQFF
TRBJ2-5,TRBD2,TRBV5-4,.,TGTGCCAGCACCCCGTCGGGACTAGCGTTACAAGAGACCCAGTACTTC,CASTPSGLALQETQYF
TRBJ2-2,.,TRBV5-1,.,TGCGCCAGCAGCTTGTCGGGGTCCGGGGAGCTGTTTTTT,CASSLSGSGELFF
TRBJ1-5,.,TRBV15,.,TGTGCCACCAGCAGAGCCGGTGAGGGTCAGCCCCAGCATTTT,CATSRAGEGQPQHF
TRBJ2-7,.,TRBV18,.,TGTGCCAGCTCACCACCGGACAGAACCTACGAGCAGTACTTC,CASSPPDRTYEQYF
TRBJ1-3,.,TRBV5-6,once,TGTGCCAGCAGCTTGGGTCCACCTGGGGCCTCTGGAAACACCATATATTTT,CASSLGPPGASGNTIYF
TRBJ2-5,TRBD2,TRBV14,once,TGTGCCAGCAGCCAATTCGGGACTAGCGAGTACTTC,CASSQFGTSEYF
TRBJ1-6,.,TRBV4-1,.,TGCGCCAGCAGCCAAGAGGAGAATAATTCACCCCTCCACTTT,CASSQEENNSPLHF
TRBJ2-1,.,TRBV10-3,.,TGTGCCGCGTCGCGACAGGCGATAAACTCCTACAATGAGCAGTTCTTC,CAASRQAINSYNEQFF
TRBJ2-1,.,TRBV28,.,TGTGCCAGCAGTTTATCCGGACTAAACTACAATGAGCAGTTCTTC,CASSLSGLNYNEQFF
TRBJ2-3,TRBD1,TRBV10-3,few,TGTGCCATCAGTGAGGGGGGGACAGGGAGTTCAGATACGCAGTATTTT,CAISEGGTGSSDTQYF
TRBJ2-1,TRBD2,TRBV6-1,.,TGTGCCAGCAGAGATGGACTAGCGGGAGCTTATGAGCAGTTCTTC,CASRDGLAGAYEQFF
TRBJ2-1,.,TRBV6-1,.,TGTGCCAGCAGTGAAGCGCTTGGGACTCCAACCTACAATGAGCAGTTCTTC,CASSEALGTPTYNEQFF
TRBJ1-5,TRBD1,TRBV7-8,.,TGTGCCAGCAGCCCGGGACAGCTAAATCAGCCCCAGCATTTT,CASSPGQLNQPQHF
TRBJ2-4,.,TRBV2,once,TGTGCCAGCAGTACAAAGGCAGGGAATGGGTCCAAAAACATTCAGTACTTC,CASSTKAGNGSKNIQYF
TRBJ2-7,.,TRBV27,.,TGTGCCAGCAGTTTCAGCGGGCTAGGTGGCGAGCAGTACTTC,CASSFSGLGGEQYF
TRBJ2-2,.,TRBV28,few,TGTGCCAGCAGTTACAGGGCGAACACCGGGGAGCTGTTTTTT,CASSYRANTGELFF
TRBJ2-2,TRBD1,TRBV18,.,TGTGCCAGCTCACCCCGGACAGGACCGAACACCGGGGAGCTGTTTTTT,CASSPRTGPNTGELFF
TRBJ2-2,TRBD2,TRBV9,few,TGTGCCAGCAGCGTAGGAAGCGGGGCGGGAGGCGCCGGGGAGCTGTTTTTT,CASSVGSGAGGAGELFF
TRBJ2-1,.,TRBV2,.,TGTGCCACTTCCCCGGGAGTCAATGAGCAGTTCTTC,CATSPGVNEQFF
TRBJ2-7,TRBD2,TRBV4-2,once,TGTGCCAGCAGCCAAGATCGCAGCGGGATAAGGTACGAGCAGTACTTC,CASSQDRSGIRYEQYF
TRBJ2-7,TRBD2,TRBV2,few,TGTGCCAGCAGTGGCACTCCGGGGGGCTCCTACGAGCAGTACTTC,CASSGTPGGSYEQYF
TRBJ2-5,.,TRBV28,.,TGTGCCAGCAGTTTACGGAGGGGCCGAGAGACCCAGTACTTC,CASSLRRGRETQYF
TRBJ2-6,TRBD1,TRBV5-1,.,TGCGCCAGCAGCTTGATTTCCCAGGGGGCAAGCTCTGGGGCCAACGTCCTGACTTTC,CASSLISQGASSGANVLTF
TRBJ1-4,TRBD1,TRBV29-1,.,TGCAGCGTCTCTCCGGGACAGGTCTCGGAAAAACTGTTTTTT,CSVSPGQVSEKLFF
TRBJ1-4,.,TRBV6-1,.,TGTGCCAGCAGCTGGGGCACTAATGAAAAACTGTTTTTT,CASSWGTNEKLFF
TRBJ2-7,.,TRBV4-3,few,TGCGCCAGCAGCAAAGTGCGGGCAGCCAACTACGAGCAGTACTTC,CASSKVRAANYEQYF
TRBJ1-1,.,TRBV6-1,.,TGTGCCAGCACTGAAGTGCGGGGGCTCATGAACACTGAAGCTTTCTTT,CASTEVRGLMNTEAFF
TRBJ2-3,TRBD1,TRBV5-1,few,TGCGCCAGCAGCTTTTCGGACAGGAGCACAGATACGCAGTATTTT,CASSFSDRSTDTQYF
TRBJ2-1,TRBD2,TRBV27,once,TGTGCCAGCAAATTAGCGGGGGTCTCCTACAATGAGCAGTTCTTC,CASKLAGVSYNEQFF
TRBJ1-3,TRBD1,TRBV7-2,.,TGTGCCAGCAGCTCACACCGGGACAGCTCTGGAAACACCATATATTTT,CASSSHRDSSGNTIYF
TRBJ1-4,.,TRBV18,.,TGTGCCAGCTCACCACAGGGGGCTAATGAAAAACTGTTTTTT,CASSPQGANEKLFF
TRBJ2-1,TRBD2,TRBV7-6,.,TGTGCCAGCAGCCCTGGACTAGCTTTGACGGGTGATGAGCAGTTCTTC,CASSPGLALTGDEQFF
TRBJ1-2,.,TRBV7-3,.,TGTGCCAGCAGCTTATCCGCAGGGAGGTCGGGCTACACCTTC,CASSLSAGRSGYTF
TRBJ2-7,TRBD1,TRBV9,.,TGTGCCAGCAGCGCGGGGACAGGGAGGGAGCAGTACTTC,CASSAGTGREQYF
TRBJ2-1,TRBD2,TRBV11-2,.,TGTGCCAGCAGCACAAGGACTAGCGGGAGCTACAATGAGCAGTTCTTC,CASSTRTSGSYNEQFF
TRBJ2-1,.,TRBV29-1,.,TGCAGCGTACTGCGCATCAGGGAGCAGTTCTTC,CSVLRIREQFF
TRBJ2-5,.,TRBV27,.,TGTGCCAGCAGTCCTTGGGACTCATACCAAGAGACCCAGTACTTC,CASSPWDSYQETQYF
TRBJ2-7,TRBD2,TRBV7-8,few,TGTGCCAGCAGCTTAGGGACTAGCGGAAGAAGCTCCTACGAGCAGTACTTC,CASSLGTSGRSSYEQYF
TRBJ2-2,TRBD2,TRBV7-8,once,TGTGCCAGCAGATATAGCGGGAGTATGGCCGGGGAGCTGTTTTTT,CASRYSGSMAGELFF